The 6 T cell receptor beta chains below all came from one sample that was sequenced in a study of identical twins (dated by TCRdb to about 2016). The library was built by means of 5' RACE. The sample was run on an Illumina HiSeq 2000. TCRdb reran the public reads through fastp at Q25 and MiXCR, keeping productive beta chains. Merged by CDR3 protein, the rows form single entries marked with the most common genes and DNA. The sample table lists some 1,600,000 distinct CDR3 sequences, 32% of them with a count of one. 0.25% to 0.3% of the sample comes from the top ten. The sample was cord blood. Receptors were obtained from a newborn girl in good health.

This chain links TRBV4-1 with TRBJ2-7; 9 bases line up with TRBD1. The CDR3 sequence is 16 residues long. Germline values: CDR1 MGHRA, CDR2 YSYEKL. J gave up 0 bases and V 4 bases, and 7 bases lay outside the gene matches. DNA of the CDR3: TGCGCCAGCAGCCTAAGCCCGGGACAGGGCTCCTACGAGCAGTACTTC. Translating it yields CASSLSPGQGSYEQYF.

This clonotype was seen repeatedly, ten times or more. The CDR3 DNA is TGCAGTGCTAGTCATCAAGAGACCCAGTACTTC. This gives the protein CSASHQETQYF. The V call is TRBV20-1, the J call TRBJ2-5, with D hard to call. Trimming took off 3 bases at V and 2 bases at J, with 4 bases between the two ends. The germline V gene has CDR1 DFQATT and CDR2 SNEGSKA (reference sequence). The CDR3 runs 11 residues.

The chain joins TRBV6-1 to TRBJ2-1; D unresolved. Germline V gene data show CDR1 as MNHNS and CDR2 as SASEGT. The V and J ends lost 4 bases and 3 bases respectively, with 13 bases between them. This CDR3 contains 15 residues. CDR3 sequence: CASSVLVNDYNEQFF. The CDR3 DNA is TGTGCCAGCAGTGTTTTGGTGAACGACTACAATGAGCAGTTCTTC.

The chain employs TRBV4-2 and TRBJ2-1; weak D call: TRBD1 (6 bases). The end of the DNA is better explained by TRBJ2-7, so the J call may be wrong. The length of the CDR3 is 14 residues. Per germline, CDR1 LGHNA and CDR2 YNFKEQ. The chain's CDR3 is CASSQDQGFREQYF. In DNA form, the CDR3 reads TGTGCCAGCAGCCAAGATCAGGGGTTTCGGGAGCAGTACTTC.

This clonotype was detected only a few times. V and J are TRBV6-5 and TRBJ1-2; no reliable D call. Germline V CDR1 and CDR2: MNHEY, SVGAGI. The CDR3 is 13 amino acids. The V and J ends lost 5 bases and 2 bases respectively, with 9 bases between them. Written as DNA, the CDR3 is TGTGCCAGCAGTCCACAGCTGAACTATGGCTACACCTTC. Translated: CASSPQLNYGYTF.

Details on this clonotype: At one end the junction does not follow the germline gene, possibly because of a read error. The rearrangement uses TRBV20-1 and TRBJ2-4; D is unresolved. Germline CDR1 and CDR2: DFQATT and SNEGSKA (reference sequence). The CDR3 spans 14 residues. As DNA, the CDR3 is TGCAGTGCTAGCCCAGGAGTGGCCAAAGACATTCAGTACTTC. This codes for CSASPGVAKDIQYF.